This TCR beta chain was sequenced for a study of CXCR3-negative and CXCR3-positive naive CD8 T cells. This CDR3 contains 13 residues. Germline CDR1 reads MDHEN; CDR2 reads SYDVKM. As regards this clonotype: Its matching antigen is unknown.

5' RACE with UMI labels generated the TRB cDNA libraries. TCRdb reprocessed the 5' RACE reads and stores each CDR3 protein as one record, lacking DNA. The sample's table shows about 41,000 distinct CDR3 sequences. Study-level findings and limits: Partially decreased CXCR3 expression was recorded after cryopreservation, and fresh PBMCs were used in most assays. CXCR3-positive naive cells had more hydrophobic TRB CDR3s than CXCR3-negative naive cells.

The source is a human donor in good health. Some clones in this sample may be carry-over from other donors' samples. Sequenced input: naive CXCR3- CD8+ T cells from blood. Subset defined: CD45RO-CCR7+CD27+CD95- naive CD8+ T cells lacking CXCR3 (TNR3-). The J gene is TRBJ1-5, the V gene TRBV28. The CDR3 spells CASSLGTSQPQHF. The full variable domain, its missing parts supplied by reference TRBV28 and TRBJ1-5, is DVKVTQSSRYLVKRTGEKVFLECVQDMDHENMFWYRQDPGLGLRLIYFSYDVKMKEKGDIPEGYSVSREKKERFSLILESASTNQTSMYLCASSLGTSQPQHFGDGTRLSIL.